This record covers a single T cell receptor beta chain. The source of the sample is a study of blood T cell repertoires in COVID-19. Looking at the study overall: Samples representing acute and convalescent COVID-19 were sourced from the United States, Italy and Spain. From T cells, B-cell-depleted T cells, or PBMCs came the material, which was cDNA or gDNA.

In the study's own analysis: Using reference gene primer amplification, nucleated cell counts were estimated. Repertoires were generated with immunoSEQ multiplex PCR, while TCRdb's copy carries only in-frame clones and drops some. V and J calls and clone size are those listed in that table; D and trimming were worked out from the DNA. The sample consists of around 79,000 clones, around 89% of them appearing once. Per the germline V gene, CDR1 is KGHSH and CDR2 is LQKENI. There are 17 residues in the CDR3. With 3 bases clipped from V and 6 bases from J, the junction kept 13 bases outside the gene matches.

Specimen: peripheral blood. The V gene is TRBV18, the J gene TRBJ2-1; 8 nucleotides line up with TRBD1. The clonotype was recovered from a man between 65 and 80 years old with active or convalescent COVID-19. The CDR3 protein is CASSPLPGQGGGNEQFF. The CDR3 nucleotides read TGTGCCAGCTCACCTTTACCAGGACAGGGCGGAGGCAATGAGCAGTTCTTC. Variable domain in full (rest from reference TRBV18 and TRBJ2-1): NAGVMQNPRHLVRRRGQEARLRCSPMKGHSHVYWYRQLPEEGLKFMVYLQKENIIDESGMPKERFSAEFPKEGPSILRIQQVVRGDSAAYFCASSPLPGQGGGNEQFFGPGTRLTVL.